This TCR beta chain was identified during a study of blood T cell repertoires in COVID-19. In this sample, this clone turned up once. Those enrolled in Seattle joined during active infection and were followed longitudinally afterward. Per the original methods: Reference gene primer amplification in the assay estimated nucleated cell counts. Data came from immunoSEQ multiplex PCR; TCRdb stores just in-frame clones and leaves some out. The V and J calls and clone size are taken from that table; D and trimming were inferred from the DNA. The data show under 60,000 clones, with roughly 88% seen just once and about 10% held by the top ten. The CDR3 consists of 16 residues. Germline CDR1 is SGHRS and CDR2 is YFSETQ. The trim removed 2 bases at V and 4 bases at J, leaving 8 bases unmatched.

The sample taken for sequencing was peripheral blood. The V and J genes are TRBV5-1 and TRBJ2-5, with TRBD2 matching over 10 bases. This receptor was identified in a young man with COVID-19, enrolled during active disease. CDR3 nucleotides: TGCGCCAGCAGCTTCGGAAGCGGGAGGGCCGGAGAGACCCAGTACTTC. Amino acid sequence: CASSFGSGRAGETQYF.